One T cell receptor (beta chain) is described in this entry. The CDR3 length is 15 residues. V gave up 3 bases and J gave up 0 bases, with 9 bases separating them. CDR1 and CDR2 from the germline V gene are SGHTA and FQGTGA. Some clones are missing from TCRdb's copy, which holds only in-frame ones; the method was immunoSEQ multiplex PCR. The table includes around 220,000 clones, roughly 80% detected once. This sample is drawn from a study of blood T cell repertoires in COVID-19. The origin of this receptor is an elderly woman with COVID-19, enrolled during active disease. V and J are TRBV7-3 and TRBJ2-1; TRBD1 might be the D (6 bases). The sample comprised peripheral blood. Written as DNA, the CDR3 is TGTGCCAGCAGCTTCGACAGGAGCTCCTACAATGAGCAGTTCTTC. This codes for CASSFDRSSYNEQFF.